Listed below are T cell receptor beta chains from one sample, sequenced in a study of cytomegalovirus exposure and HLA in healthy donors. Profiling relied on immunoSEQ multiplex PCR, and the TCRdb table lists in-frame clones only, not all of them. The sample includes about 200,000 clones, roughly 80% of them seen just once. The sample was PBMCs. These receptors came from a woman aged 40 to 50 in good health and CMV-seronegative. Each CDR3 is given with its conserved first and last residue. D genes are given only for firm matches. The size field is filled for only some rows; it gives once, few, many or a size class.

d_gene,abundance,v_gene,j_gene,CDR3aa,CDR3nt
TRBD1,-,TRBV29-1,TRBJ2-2,CSASTGQSADGELFF,TGCAGCGCTTCGACAGGGCAGAGCGCTGACGGGGAGCTGTTTTTT
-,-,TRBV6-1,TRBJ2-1,CASRGGFRNEQFF,TGTGCCAGCAGAGGCGGTTTTAGAAATGAGCAGTTCTTC
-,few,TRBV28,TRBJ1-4,CASSTRLGPNEKLFF,TGTGCCAGCAGTACCCGTTTGGGCCCTAATGAAAAACTGTTTTTT
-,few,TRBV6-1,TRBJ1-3,CASSEWGSFSGNTIYF,TGTGCCAGCAGTGAATGGGGCAGCTTCTCTGGAAACACCATATATTTT
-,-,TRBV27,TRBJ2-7,CASSDSYLNEQYF,TGTGCCAGCAGCGACAGCTACCTGAACGAGCAGTACTTC
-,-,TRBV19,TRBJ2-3,CASSIWHTDTQYF,TGTGCCAGTAGTATCTGGCACACAGATACGCAGTATTTT
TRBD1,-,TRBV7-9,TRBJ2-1,CASSIRTGDGKFF,TGTGCCAGCTCAATTCGGACAGGGGATGGGAAGTTCTTC
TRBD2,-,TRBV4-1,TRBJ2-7,CASSQDPLAGGYEQYF,TGCGCCAGCAGCCAAGATCCACTAGCGGGAGGTTACGAGCAGTACTTC
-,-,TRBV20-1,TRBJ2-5,CSASKETQYF,TGCAGTGCTAGCAAAGAGACCCAGTACTTC
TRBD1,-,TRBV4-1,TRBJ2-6,CASSQRDRGISGANVLTF,TGCGCCAGCAGCCAGCGGGACAGGGGGATCTCTGGGGCCAACGTCCTGACTTTC
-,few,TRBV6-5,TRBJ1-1,CASSYKRGTVEAFF,TGTGCCAGCAGTTACAAACGGGGGACGGTTGAAGCTTTCTTT
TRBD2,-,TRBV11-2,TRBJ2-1,CASSFELAANEQFF,TGTGCCAGCAGCTTTGAGCTAGCGGCCAATGAGCAGTTCTTC
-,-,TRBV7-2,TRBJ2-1,CASSLGGGNEQFF,TGTGCCAGCAGCTTAGGAGGCGGGAATGAGCAGTTCTTC
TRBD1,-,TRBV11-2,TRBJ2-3,CASSIDRAPRDTQYF,TGTGCCAGCAGCATCGACAGGGCCCCCAGGGATACGCAGTATTTT
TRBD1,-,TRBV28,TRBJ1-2,CASSYDGVYRGGYTF,TGTGCCAGCAGTTATGATGGGGTGTACAGGGGAGGCTACACCTTC
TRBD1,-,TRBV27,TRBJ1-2,CASKSTPRDSDGYTF,TGTGCCAGCAAGTCAACACCCCGGGACAGCGATGGCTACACCTTC
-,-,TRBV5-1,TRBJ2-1,CASSPRGRSRINNEQFF,TGCGCCAGCAGCCCCCGGGGGAGGTCCCGCATAAACAATGAGCAGTTCTTC
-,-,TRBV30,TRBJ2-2,CAFLARENTGELFF,TGTGCCTTCCTAGCGAGGGAAAACACCGGGGAGCTGTTTTTT
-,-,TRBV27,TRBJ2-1,CASSQGLEQFF,TGTGCCAGCAGCCAGGGACTTGAGCAGTTCTTC
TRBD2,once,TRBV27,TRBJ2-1,CASSTSRLARASWGEQFF,TGTGCCAGCAGTACCTCGAGACTAGCGAGGGCCTCTTGGGGAGAGCAGTTCTTC
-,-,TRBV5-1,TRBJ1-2,CASSLVPQGSNYGYTF,TGCGCCAGCAGCTTGGTGCCCCAGGGATCCAACTATGGCTACACCTTC
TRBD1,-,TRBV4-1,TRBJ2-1,CASSHNRGGQFF,TGCGCCAGCAGCCACAACAGGGGTGGGCAGTTCTTC
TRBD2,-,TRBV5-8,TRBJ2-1,CASSDERDWSYNEQFF,TGTGCCAGCAGCGACGAGCGGGATTGGTCCTACAATGAGCAGTTCTTC
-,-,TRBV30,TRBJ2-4,CAWSPRPLAKNIQYF,TGTGCCTGGAGTCCCCGTCCGTTAGCCAAAAACATTCAGTACTTC
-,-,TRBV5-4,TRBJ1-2,CASSFQGQHYGYTF,TGTGCCAGCAGCTTCCAGGGACAACATTATGGCTACACCTTC
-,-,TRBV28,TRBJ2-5,CASSPHGHPRAQYF,TGTGCCAGCAGCCCACACGGGCATCCCAGGGCCCAGTACTTC
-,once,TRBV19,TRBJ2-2,CASSLVGLTGELFF,TGTGCCAGTAGCCTAGTAGGCCTTACCGGGGAGCTGTTTTTT
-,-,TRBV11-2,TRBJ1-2,CASSLQVDYGYTF,TGTGCCAGCAGCTTGCAGGTTGACTATGGCTACACCTTC
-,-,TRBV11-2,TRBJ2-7,CASSLGTTYEQYF,TGTGCCAGCAGCTTAGGGACTACCTACGAGCAGTACTTC
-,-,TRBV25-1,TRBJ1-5,CASSGGDSNQPQHF,TGTGCCAGCAGTGGCGGTGATAGCAATCAGCCCCAGCATTTT
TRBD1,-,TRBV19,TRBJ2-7,CASSIGQGSYEQYF,TGTGCCAGTAGTATCGGACAGGGGTCCTACGAGCAGTACTTC
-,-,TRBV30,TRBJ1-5,CAWSLITGTGQPQHF,TGTGCCTGGAGTCTCATCACAGGTACAGGTCAGCCCCAGCATTTT
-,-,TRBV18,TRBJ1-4,CASSPRRQTNEKLFF,TGTGCCAGCTCACCACGACGACAGACTAATGAAAAACTGTTTTTT
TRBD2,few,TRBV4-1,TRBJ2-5,CASSPRPVAGTNQETQYF,TGCGCCAGCAGCCCCAGACCCGTAGCGGGAACGAACCAAGAGACCCAGTACTTC
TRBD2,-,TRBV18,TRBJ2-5,CASSPQTSGFGEETQYF,TGTGCCAGCTCACCGCAGACTAGCGGGTTTGGAGAAGAGACCCAGTACTTC
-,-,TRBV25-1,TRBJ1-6,CASRGVSYNSPLHF,TGTGCCAGCAGGGGCGTATCCTATAATTCACCCCTCCACTTT
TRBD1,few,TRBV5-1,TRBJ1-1,CASSGGTVNTEAFF,TGCGCCAGCAGCGGGGGGACAGTGAACACTGAAGCTTTCTTT
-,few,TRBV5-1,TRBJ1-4,CASSSGVDEKLFF,TGCGCCAGCAGCTCAGGGGTGGATGAAAAACTGTTTTTT
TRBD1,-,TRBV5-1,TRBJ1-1,CASKPSGGVRTEAFF,TGCGCCAGCAAGCCGTCAGGGGGCGTGAGAACTGAAGCTTTCTTT
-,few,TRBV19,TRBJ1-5,CASTGRGQPQHF,TGTGCCAGTACAGGGCGAGGACAGCCCCAGCATTTT
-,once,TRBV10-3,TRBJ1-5,CAISDGRRSNQPQHF,TGTGCCATCAGTGATGGCAGGCGTAGCAATCAGCCCCAGCATTTT
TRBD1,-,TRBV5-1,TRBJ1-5,CASSSGQGGQPQHF,TGCGCCAGCAGTTCCGGACAGGGGGGACAGCCCCAGCATTTT
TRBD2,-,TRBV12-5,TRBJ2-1,CASGSWGGNNEQFF,TGTGCTAGTGGTTCCTGGGGGGGGAACAATGAGCAGTTCTTC
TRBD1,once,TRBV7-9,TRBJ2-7,CASTQWYGTAYEQYF,TGTGCCAGCACCCAATGGTACGGGACAGCCTACGAGCAGTACTTC
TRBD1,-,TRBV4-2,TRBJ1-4,CASSQMGQPNEKLFF,TGTGCCAGCAGCCAGATGGGACAGCCTAATGAAAAACTGTTTTTT
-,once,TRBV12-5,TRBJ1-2,CASGLNGDYGYTF,TGTGCTAGTGGTTTGAACGGGGACTATGGCTACACCTTC
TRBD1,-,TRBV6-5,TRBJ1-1,CASHRQGRGTEAFF,TGTGCCAGCCACAGACAGGGGCGAGGGACTGAAGCTTTCTTT
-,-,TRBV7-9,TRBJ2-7,CASSLNSDEQYF,TGTGCCAGCAGCTTAAATTCGGACGAGCAGTACTTC
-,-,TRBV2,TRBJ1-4,CASRDSNTATNEKLFF,TGTGCCAGCAGGGACAGCAATACTGCAACTAATGAAAAACTGTTTTTT
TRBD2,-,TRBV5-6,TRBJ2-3,CASTLRTGGTDTQYF,TGTGCCAGCACCCTGCGGACGGGGGGAACAGATACGCAGTATTTT
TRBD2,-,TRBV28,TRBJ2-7,CATTSGRVEQYF,TGTGCCACCACTAGCGGGAGGGTCGAGCAGTACTTC
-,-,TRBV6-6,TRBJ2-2,CASSYRRAIDTGELFF,TGTGCCAGCAGTTACCGTCGTGCGATCGACACCGGGGAGCTGTTTTTT
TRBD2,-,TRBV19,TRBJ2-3,CASTRLAGGDTQYF,TGTGCCAGTACCCGACTAGCGGGAGGAGATACGCAGTATTTT
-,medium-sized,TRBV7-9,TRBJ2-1,CASSASLDRSYNEQFF,TGTGCCAGCAGCGCCTCACTAGATCGCTCCTACAATGAGCAGTTCTTC
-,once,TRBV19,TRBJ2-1,CASASAGSSYNEQFF,TGTGCCAGTGCCTCCGCGGGAAGCTCCTACAATGAGCAGTTCTTC
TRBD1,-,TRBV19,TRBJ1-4,CASSREGPGQYVANEKLFF,TGTGCCAGTAGTCGGGAAGGACCGGGACAGTACGTCGCCAATGAAAAACTGTTTTTT
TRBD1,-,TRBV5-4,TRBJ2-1,CASSLDRDRGLFF,TGTGCCAGCAGCTTGGACCGGGACAGGGGGCTGTTCTTC
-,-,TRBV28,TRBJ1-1,CASSPGVLTEAFF,TGTGCCAGCAGTCCGGGGGTCCTCACTGAAGCTTTCTTT
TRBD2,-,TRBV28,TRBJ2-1,CASIVGLGGEQFF,TGTGCCAGCATCGTGGGCCTGGGGGGGGAGCAGTTCTTC
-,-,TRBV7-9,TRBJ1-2,CASSRNRDYGYTF,TGTGCCAGCAGCCGGAACAGGGACTATGGCTACACCTTC